This TCR beta chain came from a study of shared clonotypes between healthy human individuals. The CDR3 runs 15 residues. V was pared by 5 bases and J by 7 bases, with 18 bases between. Per germline, CDR1 MDHEN and CDR2 SYDVKM. Measured with immunoSEQ multiplex PCR; TCRdb has only the in-frame clones, and not every one. The table lists 2 million to 3 million clones, roughly 92% of them singletons. Sequences were obtained from naive CD4+ T cells sorted from blood. Subset noted: CD45RA+ positively selected. This clonotype was sampled from a man younger than 35 in good health. The rearrangement joins TRBV28 to TRBJ2-1, with D possibly being TRBD1 or TRBD2 (6 bases each). The CDR3 spells CASSLANRARNEQFF. The CDR3 DNA follows: TGTGCCAGCAGTCTAGCGAACAGGGCCCGTAATGAGCAGTTCTTC. The full variable domain, completed using reference TRBV28 and TRBJ2-1, is DVKVTQSSRYLVKRTGEKVFLECVQDMDHENMFWYRQDPGLGLRLIYFSYDVKMKEKGDIPEGYSVSREKKERFSLILESASTNQTSMYLCASSLANRARNEQFFGPGTRLTVL.